This is a list of T cell receptor beta chains from one sample in a study of cytomegalovirus exposure and HLA in healthy donors. The assay was immunoSEQ multiplex PCR, and TCRdb's table has in-frame clones only and misses some. The data contain 73,000 or so clones, roughly 79% of them singletons. Sequenced input: PBMCs. The origin of the receptors is a man in his forties or fifties in good health and CMV-seronegative. CDR3s include the opening cysteine and the closing phenylalanine or tryptophan. The D gene is left open where the match is weak. The size field is filled for only some rows; it gives once, few, many or a size class.

J: TRBJ1-2; D: -; V: TRBV18; size: -; CDR3: CASSPGAGYGYTF; DNA: TGTGCCAGCTCACCAGGGGCCGGCTATGGCTACACCTTC
J: TRBJ2-3; D: TRBD1; V: TRBV5-1; size: -; CDR3: CASSQYRGSTDTQYF; DNA: TGCGCCAGCAGCCAGTACAGGGGGAGCACAGATACGCAGTATTTT
J: TRBJ2-3; D: -; V: TRBV19; size: few; CDR3: CASTPGATSTDTQYF; DNA: TGTGCCAGTACCCCAGGGGCGACTAGCACAGATACGCAGTATTTT
J: TRBJ2-2; D: TRBD2; V: TRBV30; size: -; CDR3: CAWSRAGGAGELFF; DNA: TGTGCCTGGAGTCGAGCGGGGGGCGCCGGGGAGCTGTTTTTT
J: TRBJ2-1; D: -; V: TRBV7-6; size: -; CDR3: CASSSTRGVYEQFF; DNA: TGTGCCAGCAGCTCAACTAGAGGAGTCTATGAGCAGTTCTTC
J: TRBJ2-5; D: TRBD1; V: TRBV5-8; size: -; CDR3: CASSGGTGAQETQYF; DNA: TGTGCCAGCAGCGGGGGGACAGGGGCACAAGAGACCCAGTACTTC
J: TRBJ2-7; D: TRBD1; V: TRBV5-5; size: -; CDR3: CASSLGQGAYYEQYF; DNA: TGTGCCAGCAGCCTTGGACAGGGGGCCTACTACGAGCAGTACTTC
J: TRBJ1-6; D: -; V: TRBV11-2; size: -; CDR3: CASSLSPVGQGYNSPLHF; DNA: TGTGCCAGCAGCTTATCTCCCGTCGGGCAGGGTTATAATTCACCCCTCCACTTT
J: TRBJ2-7; D: TRBD1; V: TRBV7-6; size: -; CDR3: CASSKGQVYEQYF; DNA: TGTGCCAGCAGCAAGGGACAGGTCTACGAGCAGTACTTC
J: TRBJ2-1; D: TRBD1; V: TRBV10-3; size: -; CDR3: CAISRDREQFF; DNA: TGTGCCATCAGTCGGGACAGGGAGCAGTTCTTC
J: TRBJ2-1; D: TRBD1; V: TRBV6-1; size: few; CDR3: CASGSGTGANEQFF; DNA: TGTGCCAGCGGGTCCGGGACAGGGGCTAATGAGCAGTTCTTC
J: TRBJ1-2; D: -; V: TRBV6-5; size: once; CDR3: CASSEKGRFYGYTF; DNA: TGTGCCAGCAGTGAGAAAGGGAGATTCTATGGCTACACCTTC
J: TRBJ2-7; D: -; V: TRBV7-9; size: -; CDR3: CASSLSTSEQYF; DNA: TGTGCCAGCAGCCTTAGCACGAGCGAGCAGTACTTC
J: TRBJ2-5; D: TRBD2; V: TRBV30; size: -; CDR3: CAWMRERTQYF; DNA: TGTGCCTGGATGCGGGAGAGGACCCAGTACTTC
J: TRBJ1-1; D: -; V: TRBV27; size: once; CDR3: CASKSNGWRGTEAFF; DNA: TGTGCCAGCAAATCAAATGGGTGGAGGGGCACTGAAGCTTTCTTT
J: TRBJ2-2; D: -; V: TRBV11-2; size: -; CDR3: CASSLGGVFTRGTGELFF; DNA: TGTGCCAGCAGCTTAGGCGGCGTCTTCACTCGCGGCACCGGGGAGCTGTTTTTT
J: TRBJ2-2; D: TRBD2; V: TRBV6-5; size: once; CDR3: CASSYVGGPRTGELFF; DNA: TGTGCCAGCAGTTACGTGGGAGGGCCGAGGACCGGGGAGCTGTTTTTT
J: TRBJ2-5; D: TRBD2; V: TRBV7-2; size: once; CDR3: CASSFGGGGKTQYF; DNA: TGTGCCAGCAGCTTCGGGGGGGGAGGAAAGACCCAGTACTTC
J: TRBJ2-6; D: TRBD1; V: TRBV4-1; size: -; CDR3: CASSQYRGRGTGANVLTF; DNA: TGCGCCAGCAGCCAATACAGGGGGAGAGGAACTGGGGCCAACGTCCTGACTTTC
J: TRBJ1-1; D: -; V: TRBV19; size: -; CDR3: CASSIFRNREAFF; DNA: TGTGCCAGTAGTATCTTCAGGAATCGTGAAGCTTTCTTT
J: TRBJ2-7; D: -; V: TRBV5-1; size: -; CDR3: CASSNIGHDGDEQYF; DNA: TGCGCCAGCAGCAATATAGGACACGACGGCGACGAGCAGTACTTC
J: TRBJ2-5; D: TRBD1; V: TRBV7-2; size: -; CDR3: CASSSQGVGETQYF; DNA: TGTGCCAGCAGCTCACAGGGGGTGGGGGAGACCCAGTACTTC
J: TRBJ1-2; D: TRBD1; V: TRBV15; size: -; CDR3: CATSSKKTGVYGYTF; DNA: TGTGCCACCAGCAGCAAGAAAACAGGGGTCTATGGCTACACCTTC
J: TRBJ1-1; D: -; V: TRBV15; size: -; CDR3: CATSRVRGTEAFF; DNA: TGTGCCACCAGCAGAGTAAGAGGGACTGAAGCTTTCTTT
J: TRBJ1-2; D: -; V: TRBV30; size: -; CDR3: CAWSRDTKNYGYTF; DNA: TGTGCCTGGAGTCGGGACACCAAAAACTATGGCTACACCTTC
J: TRBJ1-1; D: TRBD1; V: TRBV9; size: -; CDR3: CASSARQGMNTEAFF; DNA: TGTGCCAGCAGCGCCCGACAGGGCATGAACACTGAAGCTTTCTTT
J: TRBJ2-7; D: TRBD1; V: TRBV2; size: once; CDR3: CASRQGAYGEQYF; DNA: TGTGCCAGTCGACAGGGGGCTTACGGAGAGCAGTACTTC